This T cell receptor (beta chain) was captured by sequencing in a study of early T cells in non-severe SARS-CoV-2 infection. Across the study: Bulk RNA isolated from unsorted whole blood underwent sequencing; chains were not paired.

The sample holds many counts of this clonotype. No antigen is known for it. Overall study findings and caveats: There was a bias toward anti-spike CD8 responses in VDJdb matching, which missed private and CD4 specificities.

Individual cDNA molecules received unique molecular identifiers during library preparation. MiXCR, run by TCRdb on the 5' RACE reads, gives a single entry per CDR3 protein. In the table there are 50,000 to 60,000 distinct CDR3 sequences, approximately 10% of which are singletons. V gave up 5 bases and J gave up 3 bases, with 4 bases separating them. Germline V gives CDR1 SNHLY, CDR2 FYNNEI. CDR3 length equals 12 residues. The source is an adult who was a healthcare worker with PCR-confirmed SARS-CoV-2 infection or an uninfected control (not recorded which). This chain uses TRBV2 with TRBJ2-2; D gene ambiguous. The source was whole blood, collected at baseline. Written as DNA, the CDR3 is TGTGCCAGCAGTAGCTACACCGGGGAGCTGTTTTTT. Translating it yields CASSSYTGELFF.